This T cell receptor (beta chain) derives from a study of blood T cells in healthy people across ages. Regarding the study as a whole: Age showed a roughly linear inverse relationship with TCR beta diversity per million T cells.

A second about 7 to 11 cycle PCR used barcoded and J-beta primers. One entry per CDR3 protein, called by TCRdb with MiXCR from the 5' RACE reads. The sample records more than 650,000 distinct CDR3 sequences, roughly 20% being singletons. Remarks on this clonotype: Antigen unknown.

Germline lookup yields CDR1 SGHAT and CDR2 FQNNGV. This CDR3 spans 15 amino acids. This chain connects TRBV11-2 to TRBJ2-1; D uncertain. The closer fit of TRBJ2-7 to the DNA end suggests the J call may be wrong. This TCR came from a man between 65 and 79 years old in good health. Material for sequencing was blood. CDR3 region: CASSKDSSNSYEQYF. The CDR3 nucleotides read TGTGCCAGCAGCAAGGATTCTTCTAATTCCTACGAGCAGTACTTC.